The entry that follows covers one T cell receptor (beta chain) sequence. Its antigen is unidentified. Donors contributed one heparinised blood draw apiece, averaging about 120 mL. Sorted CD4+ subsets: naive, central memory, regulatory, stem cell-like memory (CD45RO/CCR7/CD25/CD127/CD95/CD27 panel). This CDR3 is 14 amino acids long. Trimming removed 3 bases at V and 5 bases at J, with 10 bases between. Germline V gene lookup returns CDR1 MGHRA and CDR2 YSYEKL. These data are taken from a study of beta chain features in type 1 diabetes. Notes on the study in general: In every one of the four CD4+ subsets, TCRB CDR3s were moderately but significantly shorter in Type 1 diabetes patients.

The authors reverse transcribed all of the isolated RNA, so sequencing captured expressed TCRB transcripts. Assay used: immunoSEQ multiplex PCR; TCRdb lists only in-frame clones, some missing. The sample lists hundreds of thousands of clones; around 15% were seen once. This TCR derives from a man younger than 35 with type 1 diabetes. J is TRBJ1-4 and V is TRBV4-1, with no clear D. The material sequenced was naive CD4+ T cells from blood. CDR3 amino acids: CASSQDSRNEKLFF. The CDR3 region has the DNA TGCGCCAGCAGCCAGGACTCGAGAAATGAAAAACTGTTTTTT.